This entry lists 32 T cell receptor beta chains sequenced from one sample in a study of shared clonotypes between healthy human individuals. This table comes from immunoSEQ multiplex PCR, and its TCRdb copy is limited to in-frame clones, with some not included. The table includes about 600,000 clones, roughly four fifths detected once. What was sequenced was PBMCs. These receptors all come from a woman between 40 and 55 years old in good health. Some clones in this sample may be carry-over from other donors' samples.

The CDR3 nucleotides read TGTGCCAGCAGTGACGGACTAGCGGGAGACACCGGGGAGCTGTTTTTT. This gives the protein CASSDGLAGDTGELFF. This chain links TRBV6-4 with TRBJ2-2, with TRBD2 identical over 13 bases. V lost 2 bases, J lost 3 bases, and 0 bases stayed unmatched. Germline values: CDR1 MRHNA, CDR2 SNTAGT. This CDR3 comprises 16 residues.

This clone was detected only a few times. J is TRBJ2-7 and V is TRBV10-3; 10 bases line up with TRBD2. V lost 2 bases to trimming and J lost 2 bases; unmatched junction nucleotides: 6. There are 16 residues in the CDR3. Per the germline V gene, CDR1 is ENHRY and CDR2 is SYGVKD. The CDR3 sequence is CAISELVAGGPYEQYF. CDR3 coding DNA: TGTGCCATCAGTGAGCTTGTAGCGGGAGGCCCCTACGAGCAGTACTTC.

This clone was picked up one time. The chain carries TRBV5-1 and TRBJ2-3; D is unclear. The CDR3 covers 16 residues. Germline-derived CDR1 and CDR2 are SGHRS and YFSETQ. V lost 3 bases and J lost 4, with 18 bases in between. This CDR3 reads CASSSLRAPQADTQYF. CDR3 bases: TGCGCCAGCAGCTCGTTACGGGCCCCGCAGGCAGATACGCAGTATTTT.

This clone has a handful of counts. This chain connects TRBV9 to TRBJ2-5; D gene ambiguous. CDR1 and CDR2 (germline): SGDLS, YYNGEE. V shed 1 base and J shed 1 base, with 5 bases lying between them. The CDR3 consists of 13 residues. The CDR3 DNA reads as TGTGCCAGCAGCGTAAACCCCCAAGAGACCCAGTACTTC. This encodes CASSVNPQETQYF.

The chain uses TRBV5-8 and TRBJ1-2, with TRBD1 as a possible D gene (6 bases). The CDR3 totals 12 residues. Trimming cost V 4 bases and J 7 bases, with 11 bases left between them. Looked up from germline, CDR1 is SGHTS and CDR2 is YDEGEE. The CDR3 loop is CASSLGTLGYTF. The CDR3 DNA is TGTGCCAGCAGCCTAGGGACACTTGGCTACACCTTC.

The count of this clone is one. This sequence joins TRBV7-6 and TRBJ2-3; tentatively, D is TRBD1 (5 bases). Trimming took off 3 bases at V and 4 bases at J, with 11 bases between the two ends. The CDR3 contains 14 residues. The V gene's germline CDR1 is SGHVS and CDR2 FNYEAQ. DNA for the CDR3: TGTGCCAGCAGCTTGCAGGGTTTCGCAGATACGCAGTATTTT. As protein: CASSLQGFADTQYF.

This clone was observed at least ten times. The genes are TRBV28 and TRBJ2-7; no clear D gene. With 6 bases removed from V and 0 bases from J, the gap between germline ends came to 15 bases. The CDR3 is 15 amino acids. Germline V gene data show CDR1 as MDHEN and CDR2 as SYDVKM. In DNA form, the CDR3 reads TGTGCCAGCAGCCCCCCCACCGGGCTCTCCTACGAGCAGTACTTC. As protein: CASSPPTGLSYEQYF. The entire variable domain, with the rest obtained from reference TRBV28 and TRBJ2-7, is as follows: DVKVTQSSRYLVKRTGEKVFLECVQDMDHENMFWYRQDPGLGLRLIYFSYDVKMKEKGDIPEGYSVSREKKERFSLILESASTNQTSMYLCASSPPTGLSYEQYFGPGTRLTVT.

CDR3: CASHQSGANVLTF. The CDR3, as DNA: TGTGCGTCCCACCAGTCCGGGGCCAACGTCCTGACTTTC. The chain has TRBV15 and TRBJ2-6; unclear D gene. CDR3 length equals 13 residues. Germline V CDR1 and CDR2: LNHNV, YYDKDF (reference sequence). Variable domain in full (rest from reference TRBV15 and TRBJ2-6): DAMVIQNPRYQVTQFGKPVTLSCSQTLNHNVMYWYQQKSSQAPKLLFHYYDKDFNNEADTPDNFQSRRPNTSFCFLDIRSPGLGDTAMYLCASHQSGANVLTFGAGSRLTVL.

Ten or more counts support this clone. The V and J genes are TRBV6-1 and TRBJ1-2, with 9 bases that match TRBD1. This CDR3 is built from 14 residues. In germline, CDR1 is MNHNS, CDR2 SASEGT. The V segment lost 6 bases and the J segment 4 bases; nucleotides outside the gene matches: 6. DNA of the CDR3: TGTGCCAGCAGGCCGGGACAGGGACTCTATGGCTACACCTTC. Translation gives CASRPGQGLYGYTF.

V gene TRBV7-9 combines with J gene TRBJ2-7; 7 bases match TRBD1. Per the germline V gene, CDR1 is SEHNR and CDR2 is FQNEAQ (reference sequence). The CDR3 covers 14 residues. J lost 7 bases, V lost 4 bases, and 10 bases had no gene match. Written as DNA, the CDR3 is TGTGCCAGCAGCTCCTCCGGGGACAGTCGGGAGCAGTACTTC. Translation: CASSSSGDSREQYF.

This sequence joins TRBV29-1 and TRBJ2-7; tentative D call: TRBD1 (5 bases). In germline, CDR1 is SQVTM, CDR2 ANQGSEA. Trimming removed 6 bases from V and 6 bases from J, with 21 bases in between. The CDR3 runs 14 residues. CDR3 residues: CSVLRAQGGGEQYF. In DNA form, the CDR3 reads TGCAGCGTACTCAGGGCTCAGGGTGGTGGCGAGCAGTACTTC.

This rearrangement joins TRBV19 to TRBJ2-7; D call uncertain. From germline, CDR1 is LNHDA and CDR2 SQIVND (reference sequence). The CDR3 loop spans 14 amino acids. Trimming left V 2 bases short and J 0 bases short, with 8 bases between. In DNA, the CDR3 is TGTGCCAGTAGTATACGCTGGGACTCCTACGAGCAGTACTTC. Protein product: CASSIRWDSYEQYF. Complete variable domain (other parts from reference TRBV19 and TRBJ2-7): DGGITQSPKYLFRKEGQNVTLSCEQNLNHDAMYWYRQDPGQGLRLIYYSQIVNDFQKGDIAEGYSVSREKKESFPLTVTSAQKNPTAFYLCASSIRWDSYEQYFGPGTRLTVT.

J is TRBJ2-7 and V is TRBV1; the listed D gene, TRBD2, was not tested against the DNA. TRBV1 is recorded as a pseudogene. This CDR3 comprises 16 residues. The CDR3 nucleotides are TGCACCAGCAGCCACGGGCGGGGCCTCCTCTCCTACGAGCAGTACTTC. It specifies CTSSHGRGLLSYEQYF.

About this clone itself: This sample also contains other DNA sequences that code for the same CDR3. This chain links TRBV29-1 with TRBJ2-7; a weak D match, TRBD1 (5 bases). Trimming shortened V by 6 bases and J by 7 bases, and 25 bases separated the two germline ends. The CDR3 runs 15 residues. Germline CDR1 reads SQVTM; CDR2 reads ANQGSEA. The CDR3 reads CSVASGLLGLREQYF. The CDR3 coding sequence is TGCAGCGTAGCCTCAGGGCTCCTCGGGCTTAGGGAGCAGTACTTC.

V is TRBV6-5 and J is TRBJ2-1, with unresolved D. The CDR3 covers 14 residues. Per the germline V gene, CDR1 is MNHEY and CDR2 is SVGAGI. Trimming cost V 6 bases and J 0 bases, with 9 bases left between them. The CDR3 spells CASSLKSSYNEQFF. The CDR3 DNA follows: TGTGCCAGCAGCTTGAAGAGCTCCTACAATGAGCAGTTCTTC.

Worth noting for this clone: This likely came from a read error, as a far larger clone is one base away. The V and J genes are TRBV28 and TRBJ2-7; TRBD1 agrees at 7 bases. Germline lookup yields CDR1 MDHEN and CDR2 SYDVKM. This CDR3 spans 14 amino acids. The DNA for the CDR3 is TGTGCCGGCAGCAGGGGACAGATTTTCTACGAGCAGTACTTC. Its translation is CAGSRGQIFYEQYF.

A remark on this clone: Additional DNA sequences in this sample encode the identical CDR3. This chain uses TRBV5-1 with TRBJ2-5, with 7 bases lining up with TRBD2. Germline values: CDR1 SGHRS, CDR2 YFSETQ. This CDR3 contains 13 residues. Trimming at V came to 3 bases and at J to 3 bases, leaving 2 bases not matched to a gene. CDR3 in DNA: TGCGCCAGCAGCTGGGGGGGAGAAGAGACCCAGTACTTC. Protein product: CASSWGGEETQYF.

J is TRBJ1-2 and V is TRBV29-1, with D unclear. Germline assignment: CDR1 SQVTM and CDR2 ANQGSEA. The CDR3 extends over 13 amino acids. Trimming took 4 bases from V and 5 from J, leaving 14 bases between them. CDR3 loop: CSVGSESSYGYTF. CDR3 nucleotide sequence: TGCAGCGTTGGTTCAGAAAGTTCTTATGGCTACACCTTC.

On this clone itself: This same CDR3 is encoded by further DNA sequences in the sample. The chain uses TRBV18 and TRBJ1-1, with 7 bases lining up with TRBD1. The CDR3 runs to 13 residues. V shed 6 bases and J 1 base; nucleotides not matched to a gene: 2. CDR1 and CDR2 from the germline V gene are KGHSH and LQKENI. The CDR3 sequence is CASSRQGNTEAFF. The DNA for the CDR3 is TGTGCCAGCTCGAGACAGGGGAACACTGAAGCTTTCTTT. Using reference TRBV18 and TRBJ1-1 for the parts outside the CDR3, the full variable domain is NAGVMQNPRHLVRRRGQEARLRCSPMKGHSHVYWYRQLPEEGLKFMVYLQKENIIDESGMPKERFSAEFPKEGPSILRIQQVVRGDSAAYFCASSRQGNTEAFFGQGTRLTVV.

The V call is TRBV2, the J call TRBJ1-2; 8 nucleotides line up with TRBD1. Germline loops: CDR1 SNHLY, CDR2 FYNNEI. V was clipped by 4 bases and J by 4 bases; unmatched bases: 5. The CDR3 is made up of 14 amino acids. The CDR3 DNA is TGTGCCAGCAGTGCGGACAGGGAATTCTATGGCTACACCTTC. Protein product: CASSADREFYGYTF.

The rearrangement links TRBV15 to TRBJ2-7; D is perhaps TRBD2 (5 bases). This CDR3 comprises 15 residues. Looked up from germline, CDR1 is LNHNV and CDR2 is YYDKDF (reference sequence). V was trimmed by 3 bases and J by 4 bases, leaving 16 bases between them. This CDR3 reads CATSSNPSGLYEQYF. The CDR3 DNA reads TGTGCCACCAGCAGTAACCCAAGTGGACTTTACGAGCAGTACTTC. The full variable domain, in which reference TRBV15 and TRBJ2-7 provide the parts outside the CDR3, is DAMVIQNPRYQVTQFGKPVTLSCSQTLNHNVMYWYQQKSSQAPKLLFHYYDKDFNNEADTPDNFQSRRPNTSFCFLDIRSPGLGDTAMYLCATSSNPSGLYEQYFGPGTRLTVT.

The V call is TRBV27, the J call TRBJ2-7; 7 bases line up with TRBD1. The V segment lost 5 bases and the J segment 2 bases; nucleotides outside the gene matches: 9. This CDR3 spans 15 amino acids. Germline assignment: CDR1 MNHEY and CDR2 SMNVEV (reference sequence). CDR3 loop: CASSASTGTAYEQYF. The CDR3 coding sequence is TGTGCCAGCAGTGCCTCCACCGGGACAGCCTACGAGCAGTACTTC.

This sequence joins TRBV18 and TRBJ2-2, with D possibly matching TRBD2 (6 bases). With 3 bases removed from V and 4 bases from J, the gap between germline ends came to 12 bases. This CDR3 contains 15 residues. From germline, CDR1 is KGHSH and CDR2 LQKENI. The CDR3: CASSPRDSSTGELFF. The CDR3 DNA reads TGTGCCAGCTCACCGAGGGACTCCAGCACCGGGGAGCTGTTTTTT.

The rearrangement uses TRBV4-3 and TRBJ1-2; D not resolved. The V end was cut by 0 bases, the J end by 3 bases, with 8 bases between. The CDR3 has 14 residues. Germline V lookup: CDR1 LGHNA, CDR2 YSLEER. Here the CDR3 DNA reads TGCGCCAGCAGCCAAGATCAAGGATACTATGGCTACACCTTC. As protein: CASSQDQGYYGYTF.

CDR3 region: CASSAGRTNTGELFF. In DNA form, the CDR3 reads TGTGCCAGCAGCGCCGGACGGACGAACACCGGGGAGCTGTTTTTT. The chain joins TRBV11-3 to TRBJ2-2, with D unresolved. V lost 5 bases and J 0 bases, leaving 10 bases between the germline ends. The length of the CDR3 is 15 residues. Looked up from germline, CDR1 is SGHNT and CDR2 is YENEEA. The full variable domain, its missing parts supplied by reference TRBV11-3 and TRBJ2-2, is EAGVVQSPRYKIIEKKQPVAFWCNPISGHNTLYWYLQNLGQGPELLIRYENEEAVDDSQLPKDRFSAERLKGVDSTLKIQPAELGDSAVYLCASSAGRTNTGELFFGEGSRLTVL.

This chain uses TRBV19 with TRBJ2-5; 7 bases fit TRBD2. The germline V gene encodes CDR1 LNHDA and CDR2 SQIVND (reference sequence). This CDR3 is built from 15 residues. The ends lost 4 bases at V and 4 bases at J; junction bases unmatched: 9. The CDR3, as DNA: TGTGCCAGTAGTAGGGGGGGGGTCGTTTCAGAGACCCAGTACTTC. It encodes CASSRGGVVSETQYF.

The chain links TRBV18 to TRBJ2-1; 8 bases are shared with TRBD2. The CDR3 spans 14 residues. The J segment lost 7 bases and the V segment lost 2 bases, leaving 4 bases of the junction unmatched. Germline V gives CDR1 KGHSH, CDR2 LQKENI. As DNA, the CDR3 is TGTGCCAGCTCACCAGCCGCGGGGGGTAATGAGCAGTTCTTC. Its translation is CASSPAAGGNEQFF.

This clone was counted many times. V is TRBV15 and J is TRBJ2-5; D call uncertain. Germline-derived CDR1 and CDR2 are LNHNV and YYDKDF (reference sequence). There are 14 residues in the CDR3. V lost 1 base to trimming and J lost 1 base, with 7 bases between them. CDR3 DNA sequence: TGTGCCACCAGCAGAGGACAAACCCAAGAGACCCAGTACTTC. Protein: CATSRGQTQETQYF.

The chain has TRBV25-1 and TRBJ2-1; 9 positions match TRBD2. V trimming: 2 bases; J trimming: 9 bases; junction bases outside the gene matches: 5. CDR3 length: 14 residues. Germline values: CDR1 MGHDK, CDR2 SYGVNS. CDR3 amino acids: CASSEISSGTEQFF. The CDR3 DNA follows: TGTGCCAGCAGTGAAATCTCTAGCGGGACTGAGCAGTTCTTC.

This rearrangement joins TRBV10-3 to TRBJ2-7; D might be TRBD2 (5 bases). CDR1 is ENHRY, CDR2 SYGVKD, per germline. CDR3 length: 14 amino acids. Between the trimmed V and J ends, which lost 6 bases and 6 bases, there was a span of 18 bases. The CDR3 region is CAISPDWKFLEQYF. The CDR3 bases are TGTGCCATCAGCCCGGACTGGAAATTTCTCGAGCAGTACTTC.

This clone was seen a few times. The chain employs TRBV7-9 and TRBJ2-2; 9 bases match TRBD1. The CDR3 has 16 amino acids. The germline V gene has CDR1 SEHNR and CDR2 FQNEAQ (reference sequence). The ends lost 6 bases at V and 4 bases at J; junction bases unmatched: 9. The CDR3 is CASSRTGGRGTGELFF. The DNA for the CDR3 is TGTGCCAGCAGTCGTACAGGGGGCCGTGGCACCGGGGAGCTGTTTTTT. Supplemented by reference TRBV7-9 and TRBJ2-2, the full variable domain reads DTGVSQNPRHKITKRGQNVTFRCDPISEHNRLYWYRQTLGQGPEFLTYFQNEAQLEKSRLLSDRFSAERPKGSFSTLEIQRTEQGDSAMYLCASSRTGGRGTGELFFGEGSRLTVL.

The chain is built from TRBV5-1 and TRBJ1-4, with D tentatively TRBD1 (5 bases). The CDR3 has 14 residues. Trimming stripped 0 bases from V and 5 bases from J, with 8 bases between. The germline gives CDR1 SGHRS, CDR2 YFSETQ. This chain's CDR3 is CASSLGQRNEKLFF. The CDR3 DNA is TGCGCCAGCAGCTTGGGACAGAGAAATGAAAAACTGTTTTTT. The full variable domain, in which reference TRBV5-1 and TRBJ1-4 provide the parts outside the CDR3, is KAGVTQTPRYLIKTRGQQVTLSCSPISGHRSVSWYQQTPGQGLQFLFEYFSETQRNKGNFPGRFSGRQFSNSRSEMNVSTLELGDSALYLCASSLGQRNEKLFFGSGTQLSVL.